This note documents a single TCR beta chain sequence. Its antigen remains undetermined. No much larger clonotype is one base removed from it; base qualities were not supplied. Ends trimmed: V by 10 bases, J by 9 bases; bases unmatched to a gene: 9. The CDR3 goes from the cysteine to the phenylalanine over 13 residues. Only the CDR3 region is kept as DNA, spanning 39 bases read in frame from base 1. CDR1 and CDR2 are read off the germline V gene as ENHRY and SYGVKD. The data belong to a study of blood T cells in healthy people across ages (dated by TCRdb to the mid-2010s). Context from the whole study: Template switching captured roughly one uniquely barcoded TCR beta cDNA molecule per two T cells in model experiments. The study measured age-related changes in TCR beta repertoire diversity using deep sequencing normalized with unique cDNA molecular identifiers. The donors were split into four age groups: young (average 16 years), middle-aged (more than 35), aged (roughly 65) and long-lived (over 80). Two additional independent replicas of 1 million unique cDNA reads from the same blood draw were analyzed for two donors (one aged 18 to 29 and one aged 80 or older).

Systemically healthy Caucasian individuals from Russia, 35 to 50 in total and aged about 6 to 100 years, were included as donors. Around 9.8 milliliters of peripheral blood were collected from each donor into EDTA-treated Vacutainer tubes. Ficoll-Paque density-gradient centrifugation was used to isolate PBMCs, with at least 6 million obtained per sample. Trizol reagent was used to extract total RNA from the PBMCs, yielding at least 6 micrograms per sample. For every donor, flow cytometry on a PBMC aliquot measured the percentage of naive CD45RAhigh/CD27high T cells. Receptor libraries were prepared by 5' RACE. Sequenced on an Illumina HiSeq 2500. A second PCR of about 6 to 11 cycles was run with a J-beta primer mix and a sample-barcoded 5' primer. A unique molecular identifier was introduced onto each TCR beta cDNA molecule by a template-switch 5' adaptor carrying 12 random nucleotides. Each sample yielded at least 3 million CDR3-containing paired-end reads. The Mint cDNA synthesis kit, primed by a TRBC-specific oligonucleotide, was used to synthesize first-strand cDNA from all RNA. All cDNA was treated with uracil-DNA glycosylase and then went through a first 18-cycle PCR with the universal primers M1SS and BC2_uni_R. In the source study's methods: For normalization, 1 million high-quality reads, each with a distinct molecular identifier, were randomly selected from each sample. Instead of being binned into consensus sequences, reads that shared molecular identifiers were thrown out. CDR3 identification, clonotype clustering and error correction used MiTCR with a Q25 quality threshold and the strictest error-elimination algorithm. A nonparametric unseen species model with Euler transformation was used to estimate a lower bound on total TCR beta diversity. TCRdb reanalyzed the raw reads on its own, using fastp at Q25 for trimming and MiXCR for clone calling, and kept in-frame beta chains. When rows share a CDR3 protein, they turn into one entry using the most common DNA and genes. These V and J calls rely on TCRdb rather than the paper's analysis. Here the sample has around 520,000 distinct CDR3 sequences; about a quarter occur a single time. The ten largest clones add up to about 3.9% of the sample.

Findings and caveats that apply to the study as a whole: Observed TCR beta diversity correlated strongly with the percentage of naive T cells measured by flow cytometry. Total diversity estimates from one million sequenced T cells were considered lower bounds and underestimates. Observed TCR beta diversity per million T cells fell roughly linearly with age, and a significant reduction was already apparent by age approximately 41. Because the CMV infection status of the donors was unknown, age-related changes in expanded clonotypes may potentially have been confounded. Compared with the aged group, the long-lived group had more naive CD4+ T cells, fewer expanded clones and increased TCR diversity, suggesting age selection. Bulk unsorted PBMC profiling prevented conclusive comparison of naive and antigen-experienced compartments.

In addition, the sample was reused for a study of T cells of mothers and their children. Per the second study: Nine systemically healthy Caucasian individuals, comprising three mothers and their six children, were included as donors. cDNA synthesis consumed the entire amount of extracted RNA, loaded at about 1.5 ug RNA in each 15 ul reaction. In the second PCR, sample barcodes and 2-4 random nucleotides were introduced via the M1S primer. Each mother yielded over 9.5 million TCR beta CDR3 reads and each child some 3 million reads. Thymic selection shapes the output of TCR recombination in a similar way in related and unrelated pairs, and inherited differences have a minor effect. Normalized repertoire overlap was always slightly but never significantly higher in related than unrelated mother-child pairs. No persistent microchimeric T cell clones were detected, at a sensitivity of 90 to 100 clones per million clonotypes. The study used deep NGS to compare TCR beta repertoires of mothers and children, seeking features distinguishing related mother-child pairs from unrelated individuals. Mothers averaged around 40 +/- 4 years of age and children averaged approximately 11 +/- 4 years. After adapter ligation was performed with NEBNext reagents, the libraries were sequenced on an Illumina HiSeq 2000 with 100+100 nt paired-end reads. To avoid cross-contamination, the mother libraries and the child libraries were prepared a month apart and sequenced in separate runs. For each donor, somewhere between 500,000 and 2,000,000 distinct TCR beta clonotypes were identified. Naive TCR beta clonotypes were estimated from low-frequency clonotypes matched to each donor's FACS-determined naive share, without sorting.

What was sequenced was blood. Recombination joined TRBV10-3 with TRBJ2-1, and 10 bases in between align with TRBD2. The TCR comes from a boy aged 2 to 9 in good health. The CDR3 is CATEREGFGEQFF. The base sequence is TGTGCCACCGAGCGGGAGGGCTTCGGTGAGCAGTTCTTC.